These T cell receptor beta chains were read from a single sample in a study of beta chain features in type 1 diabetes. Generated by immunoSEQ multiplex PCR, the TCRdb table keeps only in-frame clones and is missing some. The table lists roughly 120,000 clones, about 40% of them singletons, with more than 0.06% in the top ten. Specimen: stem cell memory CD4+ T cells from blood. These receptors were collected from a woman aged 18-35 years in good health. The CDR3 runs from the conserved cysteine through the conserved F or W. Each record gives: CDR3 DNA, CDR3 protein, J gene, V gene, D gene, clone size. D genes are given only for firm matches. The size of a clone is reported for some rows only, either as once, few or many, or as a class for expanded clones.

CDR3nt: TGTGCCAGCAGCCAAGATCTAGGTAGCGGGAGTTCCTACGAGCAGTACTTC; CDR3aa: CASSQDLGSGSSYEQYF; j_gene: TRBJ2-7; v_gene: TRBV4-2; d_gene: TRBD2; abundance: -
CDR3nt: TGTGCCAGCAGGATGGGGAGACTAGCGGGAAACAATGAGCAGTTCTTC; CDR3aa: CASRMGRLAGNNEQFF; j_gene: TRBJ2-1; v_gene: TRBV6-6; d_gene: TRBD2; abundance: few
CDR3nt: TGTGCCTGGAACAGGGACGTCGCGCAGTACTTC; CDR3aa: CAWNRDVAQYF; j_gene: TRBJ2-5; v_gene: TRBV30; d_gene: -; abundance: -
CDR3nt: TGCGCCAGCAGCTCCGGGACAGGGCTCTGGGATACGCAGTATTTT; CDR3aa: CASSSGTGLWDTQYF; j_gene: TRBJ2-3; v_gene: TRBV5-1; d_gene: TRBD1; abundance: -
CDR3nt: TGTGCCATCAGTGATCGAGAGGAGGCTGAAGCTTTCTTT; CDR3aa: CAISDREEAEAFF; j_gene: TRBJ1-1; v_gene: TRBV10-3; d_gene: -; abundance: -
CDR3nt: TGTGCCAGCAGTGCCGGGGGACAGGGCAACGAAAAACTGTTTTTT; CDR3aa: CASSAGGQGNEKLFF; j_gene: TRBJ1-4; v_gene: TRBV6-4; d_gene: TRBD1; abundance: once
CDR3nt: TGTGCCAGCAGCCGGGGACTAATTTACGGGGAGCTGTTTTTT; CDR3aa: CASSRGLIYGELFF; j_gene: TRBJ2-2; v_gene: TRBV6-6; d_gene: TRBD2; abundance: -
CDR3nt: TGCAGCGTTGTGGGTTTCGGAGGGGCTGGGAATTTTATCACTGAAGCTTTCTTT; CDR3aa: CSVVGFGGAGNFITEAFF; j_gene: TRBJ1-1; v_gene: TRBV29-1; d_gene: -; abundance: few
CDR3nt: TGTGCCAGCAGCTTAAGCGGGAGGGGCGACGAGCAGTACTTC; CDR3aa: CASSLSGRGDEQYF; j_gene: TRBJ2-7; v_gene: TRBV7-3; d_gene: TRBD2; abundance: few
CDR3nt: TGTGCCAGCAGCCCCACCCCGGATCGAGGTGAGCAGTTCTTC; CDR3aa: CASSPTPDRGEQFF; j_gene: TRBJ2-1; v_gene: TRBV11-2; d_gene: -; abundance: -
CDR3nt: TGTGCCAGCAGCCCCGCCGGGACAGGCTCCTACAATGAGCAGTTCTTC; CDR3aa: CASSPAGTGSYNEQFF; j_gene: TRBJ2-1; v_gene: TRBV7-3; d_gene: TRBD1; abundance: -
CDR3nt: TGCGCCAGCAGCAGAGGGGACAGCTCTGGGGCCAACGTCCTGACTTTC; CDR3aa: CASSRGDSSGANVLTF; j_gene: TRBJ2-6; v_gene: TRBV5-1; d_gene: TRBD1; abundance: -